Each of the 5 T cell receptor beta chains below was sequenced from the same sample in a study of regulatory T cells in long-lasting Graves disease. For TCR beta, libraries came from iRepertoire HTBI primers and Arm-PCR of CDR3 regions. TCRdb processed the multiplex PCR reads anew with MiXCR; each CDR3 protein has one entry. The data contain 530,000 or so distinct CDR3 sequences, roughly 15% of them singletons. Described time point: newly diagnosed GD, antithyroid drugs for less than 3 months. Researchers made the TCR library from RNA that was extracted from PBMCs. The same sample was also studied in work on T cells in Graves' hyperthyroidism and ophthalmopathy.

The sequences come from peripheral blood mononuclear cells (PBMCs), collected at new diagnosis, from a patient treated with antithyroid drugs. The receptor set was obtained from a man aged 18 to 29 with Graves disease.

Many counts were recorded for this clonotype. The gene calls are TRBV5-1 and TRBJ1-1; 12 bases are shared with TRBD1. The CDR3 sequence is 19 residues long. Trimming removed 0 bases from V and 1 base from J; junction bases left unmatched: 10. Germline CDR1 reads SGHRS; CDR2 reads YFSETQ. The CDR3 loop reads CASSLVGQGASSWNTEAFF. Written as DNA, the CDR3 is TGCGCCAGCAGCTTGGTGGGACAGGGGGCATCAAGTTGGAACACTGAAGCTTTCTTT. Variable domain in full (rest from reference TRBV5-1 and TRBJ1-1): KAGVTQTPRYLIKTRGQQVTLSCSPISGHRSVSWYQQTPGQGLQFLFEYFSETQRNKGNFPGRFSGRQFSNSRSEMNVSTLELGDSALYLCASSLVGQGASSWNTEAFFGQGTRLTVV.

In its sample, this clonotype was seen many times. This sequence joins TRBV12-3 or TRBV12-4 and TRBJ1-1; 8 nucleotides match TRBD1. This CDR3 spans 14 amino acids. J lost 5 bases, V lost 6 bases, and 8 bases had no gene match. The DNA of the CDR3 is TGTGCCAGCAGCGACATCCGACAGGGGACTGAAGCTTTCTTT. Amino acids: CASSDIRQGTEAFF.

V is TRBV5-1 and J is TRBJ2-5, with TRBD2 identical over 13 bases. The end of the DNA is better explained by TRBJ2-1, so the J call may be wrong. The V gene's germline CDR1 is SGHRS and CDR2 YFSETQ. The CDR3 runs to 17 residues. The CDR3 coding sequence is TGCGCCAGCAGCCCCCCCGGACTAGCGGGAGTCCGAGGTGAGCAGTTCTTC. It translates to CASSPPGLAGVRGEQFF.

This chain links TRBV4-1 with TRBJ1-4; tentative D call: TRBD1 (5 bases). V was trimmed by 3 bases and J by 0 bases, leaving 8 bases between them. The CDR3 loop spans 15 amino acids. Looked up from germline, CDR1 is MGHRA and CDR2 is YSYEKL. The CDR3 sequence is CASSQGRTTNEKLFF. CDR3 coding DNA: TGCGCCAGCAGCCAGGGACGCACAACTAATGAAAAACTGTTTTTT.

This clonotype was detected ten times or more. V is TRBV6-1 and J is TRBJ1-1; TRBD1 aligns across 7 bases. Germline CDR1 reads MNHNS; CDR2 reads SASEGT. This CDR3 has 13 amino acids. V lost 4 bases to trimming and J lost 7 bases; unmatched junction nucleotides: 6. The CDR3 sequence is CASSVGTAVEAFF. CDR3 DNA: TGTGCCAGCAGTGTCGGGACAGCCGTTGAAGCTTTCTTT.